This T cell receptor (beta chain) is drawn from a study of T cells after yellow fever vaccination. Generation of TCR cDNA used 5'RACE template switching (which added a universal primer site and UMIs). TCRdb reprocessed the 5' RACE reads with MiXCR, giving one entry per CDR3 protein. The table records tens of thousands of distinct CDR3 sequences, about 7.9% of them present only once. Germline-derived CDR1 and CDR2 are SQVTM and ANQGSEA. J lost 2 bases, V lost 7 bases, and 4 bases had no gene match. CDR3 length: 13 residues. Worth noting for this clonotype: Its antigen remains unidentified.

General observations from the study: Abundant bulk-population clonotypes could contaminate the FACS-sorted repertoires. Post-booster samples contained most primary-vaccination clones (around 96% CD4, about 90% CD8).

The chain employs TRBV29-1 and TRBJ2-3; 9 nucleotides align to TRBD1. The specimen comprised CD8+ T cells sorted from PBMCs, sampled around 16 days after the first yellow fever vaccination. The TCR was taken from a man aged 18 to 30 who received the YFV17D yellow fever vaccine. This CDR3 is CSARDRDTDTQYF. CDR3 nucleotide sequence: TGCAGCGCCCGGGACAGGGACACAGATACGCAGTATTTT.